This T cell receptor beta chain was sequenced for a study of blood T cell repertoires in COVID-19. In the original analysis: Cell counts per sample came from amplifying reference gene primers. The table came from immunoSEQ multiplex PCR; TCRdb's copy has only in-frame clones and leaves some out. For V, J and clone size, that table is used; D and trimming come from the DNA. The table includes 140,000 or so clones, approximately 80% detected once. The CDR3 sequence is 19 residues long. The J segment lost 1 base and the V segment lost 5 bases, leaving 9 bases of the junction unmatched. Germline V lookup: CDR1 LNHDA, CDR2 SQIVND (reference sequence).

The receptor was isolated from a man aged 45 to 65 with acute or convalescent COVID-19. The V gene is TRBV19, the J gene TRBJ2-2; 14 bases are a match to TRBD2. Sequenced material: peripheral blood. The CDR3 loop is CASSPQTSGGAGNTGELFF. The CDR3 DNA follows: TGTGCCAGTAGTCCCCAGACTAGCGGGGGGGCCGGGAACACCGGGGAGCTGTTTTTT.